Shown below are 22 T cell receptor beta chains from a single sample sequenced in a study of blood T cells in healthy people across ages. A second PCR, run for about 6 to 11 cycles, used a sample-barcoded 5' primer plus a J-beta primer mix. TCRdb called the 5' RACE reads again in MiXCR, with one record for every CDR3 protein. Among about 1 million distinct CDR3 sequences listed, 35% to 50% were seen once. The sample comprised blood. These receptors all stem from a woman in her fifties or sixties in good health.

The chain carries TRBV9 and TRBJ2-1; TRBD2 is a possible D gene (6 bases). Trimming stripped 0 bases from V and 0 bases from J, with 10 bases between. In germline, CDR1 is SGDLS, CDR2 YYNGEE. This CDR3 is 16 amino acids long. The CDR3 DNA reads as TGTGCCAGCAGCGTAGTGGGGAGGAGCTCCTACAATGAGCAGTTCTTC. Translated, it gives CASSVVGRSSYNEQFF.

In this sample, this clonotype turned up a few times. V and J are TRBV6-2 or TRBV6-3 and TRBJ2-7, with 7 bases identical to TRBD1. The CDR3 is 13 residues long. From germline, CDR1 is MNHEY and CDR2 SVGEGT. Trimming at V came to 8 bases and at J to 5 bases, leaving 9 bases not matched to a gene. This CDR3 reads CASSRDSVNEQYF. CDR3 nucleotides: TGTGCCAGCTCCCGGGACAGCGTAAACGAGCAGTACTTC.

This chain joins TRBV20-1 and TRBJ2-7, with D possibly TRBD2 on 7 matching bases. V was cut by 0 bases and J by 2 bases, with 17 bases left in between. This CDR3 has 16 amino acids. Germline loops: CDR1 DFQATT, CDR2 SNEGSKA (reference sequence). This chain's CDR3 is CSARDVEGEGPYEQYF. As DNA, the CDR3 is TGCAGTGCTAGAGATGTCGAGGGGGAGGGCCCCTACGAGCAGTACTTC.

V is TRBV28 and J is TRBJ2-5, with TRBD1 matching 7 bases. V was pared by 6 bases and J by 11 bases, with 18 bases of the junction left unmatched. Germline lookup yields CDR1 MDHEN and CDR2 SYDVKM. This CDR3 has 15 amino acids. The CDR3: CASSILSSGGGEQYF. CDR3 in DNA: TGTGCCAGCAGCATCCTCTCTTCAGGGGGTGGGGAGCAGTACTTC.

This clonotype was counted a single time. The genes are TRBV7-9 and TRBJ2-3; D gene ambiguous. This CDR3 is 13 amino acids long. The V end lost 8 bases, the J end lost 4 bases, and 13 bases lay between the germline ends. Germline V CDR1 and CDR2: SEHNR, FQNEAQ (reference sequence). The CDR3 DNA reads as TGTGCCAGCGGCCCTTTGTATGCAGATACGCAGTATTTT. It codes for CASGPLYADTQYF.

The V call is TRBV20-1, the J call TRBJ1-1; D gene uncertain. Germline assignment: CDR1 DFQATT and CDR2 SNEGSKA (reference sequence). This CDR3 has 15 amino acids. Trimming shortened V by 0 bases and J by 1 base, and 12 bases separated the two germline ends. The CDR3 DNA sequence: TGCAGTGCTAGAGACCGGGTACAGAGGAACACTGAAGCTTTCTTT. Translating it yields CSARDRVQRNTEAFF.

The V and J genes are TRBV7-9 and TRBJ2-1; D is possibly TRBD1 (7 bases). CDR3 length equals 15 residues. Germline assignment: CDR1 SEHNR and CDR2 FQNEAQ (reference sequence). V was trimmed by 4 bases and J by 5 bases, leaving 15 bases between them. The CDR3 DNA sequence: TGTGCCAGCAGCTCGACAGGGAGGAGGGACAATGAGCAGTTCTTC. The encoded protein is CASSSTGRRDNEQFF.

This clonotype was seen a handful of times. The genes are TRBV6-5 and TRBJ2-5, with TRBD2 identical over 12 bases. The junction had 3 bases not matched to a gene; V was cut back by 4 bases and J by 0 bases. The CDR3 is made up of 16 amino acids. Germline assignment: CDR1 MNHEY and CDR2 SVGAGI. The CDR3 reads CASSSGLAGNQETQYF. CDR3 in DNA: TGTGCCAGCAGTTCCGGACTAGCGGGGAACCAAGAGACCCAGTACTTC.

In its sample, this clonotype was seen once. CDR3 bases: TGTGCCAGCAGCCCTGTGGGGTCGAGAAATGAGCAGTTCTTC. Translation gives CASSPVGSRNEQFF. The V gene is TRBV7-9, the J gene TRBJ2-1; D unresolved. V shed 5 bases and J shed 7 bases, with 15 bases lying between them. This CDR3 is built from 14 residues. Germline V gene data show CDR1 as SEHNR and CDR2 as FQNEAQ (reference sequence).

This clonotype was found a few times. V is TRBV20-1 and J is TRBJ2-3, with 10 nucleotides matching TRBD2. CDR1 is DFQATT and CDR2 is SNEGSKA in the germline V gene (reference sequence). V was pared by 6 bases and J by 4 bases, with 13 bases of the junction left unmatched. The CDR3 covers 16 residues. DNA of the CDR3: TGCAGTGCCATTTGGGGTCTAGCGGGAGCATCAGATACGCAGTATTTT. Its protein is CSAIWGLAGASDTQYF.

This clonotype was detected only a few times. V gene TRBV9 combines with J gene TRBJ1-5; 7 bases map to TRBD1. The CDR3 loop spans 15 amino acids. Losses at the gene ends were 3 bases for V and 1 base for J; bases not matched to a gene: 4. Looked up from germline, CDR1 is SGDLS and CDR2 is YYNGEE. CDR3 coding DNA: TGTGCCAGCAGCGCGACAGGGTTAAGCAATCAGCCCCAGCATTTT. This translates into CASSATGLSNQPQHF.

J is TRBJ2-3 and V is TRBV7-9, with 7 bases identical to TRBD2. Losses at the gene ends were 5 bases for V and 3 bases for J; bases not matched to a gene: 11. This CDR3 spans 16 amino acids. Germline V gene data show CDR1 as SEHNR and CDR2 as FQNEAQ (reference sequence). In DNA, the CDR3 is TGTGCCAGCAGCCTACTTGGCGGGAGTAGAACAGATACGCAGTATTTT. The encoded protein is CASSLLGGSRTDTQYF. Full variable domain (remainder filled in from reference TRBV7-9 and TRBJ2-3): DTGVSQNPRHKITKRGQNVTFRCDPISEHNRLYWYRQTLGQGPEFLTYFQNEAQLEKSRLLSDRFSAERPKGSFSTLEIQRTEQGDSAMYLCASSLLGGSRTDTQYFGPGTRLTVL.

The CDR3 coding sequence is TGCGCCAGCAGTATTGCCAGGAACACAGATACGCAGTATTTT. Its protein product is CASSIARNTDTQYF. The gene calls are TRBV10-1 and TRBJ2-3; D gene ambiguous. The CDR3 spans 14 residues. Germline CDR1 reads WNHNN; CDR2 reads SYGVQD (reference sequence). V dropped 5 bases and J dropped 2 bases, with 11 bases sitting between them.

This rearrangement joins TRBV20-1 to TRBJ2-7; maybe TRBD1 (6 bases). The V end was cut by 3 bases, the J end by 4 bases, with 10 bases between. CDR1 and CDR2 (germline): DFQATT, SNEGSKA (reference sequence). CDR3 length equals 12 residues. CDR3 amino acids: CSASEGGYEQYF. The CDR3, as DNA: TGCAGTGCTAGTGAAGGGGGATACGAGCAGTACTTC.

The chain couples TRBV6-1 to TRBJ2-4; 8 bases fit TRBD2. The DNA matches TRBJ2-5 better at its end, which makes the J call doubtful. The CDR3 loop spans 15 amino acids. The germline CDR1 and CDR2 sequences are MNHNS and SASEGT. As DNA, the CDR3 is TGTGCCAGCACCGCGGAAAGCGGGAGACATGAGACCCAGTACTTC. Protein sequence: CASTAESGRHETQYF.

This clonotype was seen a few times. The chain employs TRBV15 and TRBJ2-1, with a possible D match to TRBD1 (6 bases). Germline lookup yields CDR1 LNHNV and CDR2 YYDKDF (reference sequence). Between the trimmed V and J ends, which lost 1 base and 6 bases, there was a span of 10 bases. This CDR3 contains 14 residues. CDR3 protein: CATSRVQGLNEQFF. The CDR3 region has the DNA TGTGCCACCAGCAGAGTACAGGGCCTCAATGAGCAGTTCTTC.

In this sample, this clonotype turned up a few times. This chain links TRBV6-1 with TRBJ2-7; D gene uncertain. V lost 10 bases to trimming and J lost 2 bases, with 12 bases between them. CDR1 MNHNS and CDR2 SASEGT come from the germline V gene. This CDR3 spans 12 amino acids. The CDR3 sequence: CAIRGPTYEQYF. DNA for the CDR3: TGTGCCATCCGAGGCCCTACCTACGAGCAGTACTTC.

The chain uses TRBV20-1 and TRBJ2-5; 9 bases are a match to TRBD2. The germline gives CDR1 DFQATT, CDR2 SNEGSKA (reference sequence). The J segment lost 1 base and the V segment lost 2 bases, leaving 17 bases of the junction unmatched. The CDR3 covers 19 residues. The CDR3 protein is CSARPLLAGPIATQETQYF. In DNA, the CDR3 is TGCAGTGCTAGACCCTTACTAGCGGGTCCCATCGCGACCCAAGAGACCCAGTACTTC.

The sample holds many counts of this clonotype. The genes are TRBV5-1 and TRBJ2-1; the D gene is possibly TRBD2 (6 bases). The germline V and J ends were trimmed by 5 bases and 6 bases, with 9 bases remaining between them. The CDR3 covers 12 residues. Germline V gene lookup returns CDR1 SGHRS and CDR2 YFSETQ. CDR3 region: CASRRDFNEQFF. CDR3 in DNA: TGCGCCAGCAGGAGGGACTTCAATGAGCAGTTCTTC.

This sequence joins TRBV7-3 and TRBJ2-3, with D uncertain. This CDR3 is built from 15 residues. V was shortened by 4 bases and J by 4 bases, with 15 bases between the two germline ends. Germline CDR1 is SGHTA and CDR2 is FQGTGA. CDR3 bases: TGTGCCAGCAGCTGGATTGGAAGTCAAGCAGATACGCAGTATTTT. Amino acids: CASSWIGSQADTQYF.

This clonotype was seen more than once but under ten times. The chain has TRBV6-2 or TRBV6-3 and TRBJ2-5, with 11 bases matching TRBD2. The CDR3 contains 14 residues. The trim removed 6 bases at V and 2 bases at J, leaving 2 bases unmatched. Germline values: CDR1 MNHEY, CDR2 SVGEGT. The CDR3 loop is CASRRLAGQETQYF. The CDR3 DNA reads as TGTGCCAGCAGGCGACTAGCGGGACAAGAGACCCAGTACTTC.

This clonotype showed up just a few times. The CDR3 nucleotides read TGTGCCAGCAGTGACACTCATGGCCGTTCAGATACGCAGTATTTT. Protein: CASSDTHGRSDTQYF. The chain recombines TRBV6-2 or TRBV6-3 with TRBJ2-3, with no clear D. The CDR3 runs 15 residues. CDR1 and CDR2 from the germline V gene are MNHEY and SVGEGT. V was trimmed by 5 bases and J by 4 bases, leaving 16 bases between them.